The rows below give T cell receptor beta chains drawn from one sample of a study of cytomegalovirus exposure and HLA in healthy donors. Repertoires were generated with immunoSEQ multiplex PCR, while TCRdb's copy carries only in-frame clones and drops some. The sample records approximately 140,000 clones, roughly four fifths being singletons. The specimen was PBMCs. These receptors originate from a woman between 45 and 60 years old in good health and CMV-seronegative. The CDR3 runs from the conserved cysteine through the conserved F or W. The D gene is left open where the match is weak. For some rows the clone size is stated as once, few or many, or as a class when expanded; others skip it.

size	V	D	J	CDR3	DNA
.	TRBV15	.	TRBJ1-1	CATSRAVRGNTEAFF	TGTGCCACCAGCAGAGCGGTAAGAGGGAACACTGAAGCTTTCTTT
.	TRBV9	.	TRBJ1-3	CASSVGDYYSGNTIYF	TGTGCCAGCAGCGTAGGAGACTATTACTCTGGAAACACCATATATTTT
.	TRBV7-2	TRBD2	TRBJ2-1	CASSGGREDEQFF	TGTGCCAGCAGCGGCGGACGGGAGGATGAGCAGTTCTTC
.	TRBV4-1	.	TRBJ1-1	CASSLAGFEIRTTGPEAFF	TGCGCCAGCAGCCTCGCAGGGTTTGAGATAAGGACAACAGGTCCTGAAGCTTTCTTT
once	TRBV5-1	TRBD2	TRBJ2-7	CASSRTSGGALSYEQYF	TGCGCCAGCAGCAGGACTAGCGGGGGGGCTTTGTCCTACGAGCAGTACTTC
.	TRBV4-2	TRBD1	TRBJ1-2	CASSQGTTGADYGYTF	TGTGCCAGCAGCCAAGGGACCACAGGGGCGGACTATGGCTACACCTTC
.	TRBV7-8	TRBD1	TRBJ2-7	CASSLVRDRGEQYF	TGTGCCAGCAGCTTAGTCCGGGACAGGGGCGAGCAGTACTTC
.	TRBV5-1	TRBD2	TRBJ2-3	CASSTGLAGGMRDTQYF	TGCGCCAGCAGCACGGGACTAGCGGGGGGAATGAGAGATACGCAGTATTTT
.	TRBV5-1	TRBD1	TRBJ1-3	CASSREGGNGNTIYF	TGCGCCAGCAGCCGGGAAGGGGGCAATGGAAACACCATATATTTT
.	TRBV2	TRBD1	TRBJ1-1	CASKTGGDWHTEAFF	TGTGCCAGCAAGACAGGGGGCGACTGGCACACTGAAGCTTTCTTT
once	TRBV12-5	.	TRBJ1-1	CASGLGTGSTQAFF	TGTGCTAGTGGTTTGGGCACAGGGTCCACGCAAGCTTTCTTT
once	TRBV19	TRBD1	TRBJ1-1	CASSVSGGVTEAFF	TGTGCCAGTAGTGTTTCAGGGGGCGTCACTGAAGCTTTCTTT
.	TRBV4-1	.	TRBJ2-2	CASSYALTGLNTGELFF	TGCGCCAGCAGCTACGCTCTGACAGGCTTAAACACCGGGGAGCTGTTTTTT
.	TRBV5-1	TRBD1	TRBJ1-2	CASSYGTELYGYTF	TGCGCCAGCAGTTATGGGACAGAACTCTATGGCTACACCTTC
.	TRBV4-3	.	TRBJ2-7	CASSRDRDTPYEQYF	TGCGCCAGCAGCCGAGACCGGGACACCCCTTACGAGCAGTACTTC
.	TRBV5-6	.	TRBJ2-1	CASSLDLMGLQEQFF	TGTGCCAGCAGCTTGGATCTAATGGGACTTCAAGAGCAGTTCTTC
.	TRBV19	TRBD1	TRBJ1-3	CASSPDRGLYSGNTIYF	TGTGCCAGTAGTCCGGACAGGGGGCTCTACTCTGGAAACACCATATATTTT
.	TRBV7-9	.	TRBJ2-1	CASSFLEQFF	TGTGCCAGCAGCTTTTTAGAGCAGTTCTTC
once	TRBV5-4	TRBD2	TRBJ2-3	CASSQALLAGAYTDTQYF	TGTGCCAGCAGCCAGGCCCTACTAGCGGGGGCATACACAGATACGCAGTATTTT
.	TRBV7-9	.	TRBJ2-6	CASSLKPVSGANVLTF	TGTGCCAGCAGCTTAAAGCCGGTCTCTGGGGCCAACGTCCTGACTTTC
.	TRBV7-9	TRBD1	TRBJ1-2	CASSSWDSNYGYTF	TGTGCCAGCAGCTCTTGGGACAGTAACTATGGCTACACCTTC
.	TRBV9	.	TRBJ2-4	CASSPEGGYGNIQYF	TGTGCCAGCAGCCCCGAGGGAGGCTACGGGAACATTCAGTACTTC
.	TRBV14	.	TRBJ1-1	CASSQDLGITEAFF	TGTGCCAGCAGCCAGGACCTCGGGATCACTGAAGCTTTCTTT
.	TRBV10-3	TRBD2	TRBJ2-2	CAIRPAGANTGELFF	TGTGCCATCAGGCCAGCGGGGGCGAACACCGGGGAGCTGTTTTTT
.	TRBV7-9	TRBD1	TRBJ1-5	CASSPIGTEQHF	TGTGCCAGCAGCCCTATAGGGACAGAGCAGCATTTT
once	TRBV7-2	TRBD1	TRBJ2-3	CASSFDRGSDTQYF	TGTGCCAGCAGCTTTGACAGGGGTTCAGATACGCAGTATTTT
.	TRBV19	TRBD1	TRBJ1-2	CASNDRGRVYGYTF	TGTGCCAGTAATGACAGGGGGCGCGTCTATGGCTACACCTTC
once	TRBV27	.	TRBJ2-1	CASSTSGSYNEQFF	TGTGCCAGCAGCACGTCAGGTTCCTACAATGAGCAGTTCTTC
.	TRBV2	TRBD1	TRBJ1-5	CASRPDRVNQPQHF	TGTGCCAGCAGGCCAGACAGGGTAAATCAGCCCCAGCATTTT
once	TRBV6-4	.	TRBJ2-1	CASSEGWLSSFKDEQFF	TGTGCCAGCAGTGAAGGATGGCTTAGCTCTTTTAAGGATGAGCAGTTCTTC
.	TRBV19	.	TRBJ2-5	CASSSTGHQETQYF	TGTGCCAGTAGTTCGACAGGTCATCAAGAGACCCAGTACTTC
.	TRBV19	.	TRBJ1-4	CASRGQSNEKLFF	TGTGCCAGTAGGGGGCAGAGTAATGAAAAACTGTTTTTT
.	TRBV28	TRBD1	TRBJ1-5	CASSTGDHQPQHF	TGTGCCAGCAGTACAGGGGACCATCAGCCCCAGCATTTT
.	TRBV19	.	TRBJ1-6	CASSTFRQPNNSPLHF	TGTGCCAGTAGTACGTTCCGACAGCCCAATAATTCACCCCTCCACTTT
.	TRBV2	TRBD1	TRBJ2-7	CASITGTGSYEQYF	TGTGCCAGCATCACCGGGACAGGTTCCTACGAGCAGTACTTC
.	TRBV9	TRBD2	TRBJ2-5	CASSYTGLAGGFETQYF	TGTGCCAGCAGCTATACCGGACTAGCGGGGGGGTTTGAGACCCAGTACTTC
.	TRBV19	TRBD1	TRBJ1-4	CASSDRATNEKLFF	TGTGCCAGTAGTGACAGGGCAACTAATGAAAAACTGTTTTTT
.	TRBV7-6	TRBD1	TRBJ2-5	CASSLVGTGFPETQYF	TGTGCCAGCAGCTTAGTCGGGACAGGGTTTCCCGAGACCCAGTACTTC
.	TRBV2	.	TRBJ2-7	CASSEGDFYEQYF	TGTGCCAGCAGTGAGGGAGACTTTTACGAGCAGTACTTC
once	TRBV4-3	.	TRBJ1-1	CASSQDPRATEAFF	TGCGCCAGCAGCCAAGACCCCAGGGCCACTGAAGCTTTCTTT
.	TRBV6-1	TRBD2	TRBJ2-1	CASRVAGDNEQFF	TGTGCCAGCCGGGTCGCGGGGGACAATGAGCAGTTCTTC
.	TRBV7-2	.	TRBJ1-2	CASSLNRQAEGYTF	TGTGCCAGCAGCTTAAACAGACAGGCGGAAGGCTACACCTTC
few	TRBV7-9	.	TRBJ1-2	CSSSLASNYGYTF	TGTTCCAGCAGCTTAGCCTCTAACTATGGCTACACCTTC
few	TRBV7-9	.	TRBJ2-5	CASSLAGGQETQYF	TGTGCCAGCAGCTTAGCGGGGGGGCAGGAGACCCAGTACTTC
.	TRBV30	.	TRBJ1-4	CACAGNNEKLFF	TGTGCCTGCGCGGGGAATAATGAAAAACTGTTTTTT
once	TRBV6-1	.	TRBJ2-7	CASSEARGPYEQYF	TGTGCCAGCAGTGAGGCCAGGGGCCCTTACGAGCAGTACTTC
once	TRBV9	.	TRBJ1-1	CASSAGQGNTEAFF	TGTGCCAGCAGCGCAGGGCAGGGGAACACTGAAGCTTTCTTT
many	TRBV6-6	.	TRBJ2-1	CASSLRGGNEQFF	TGTGCCAGCAGCCTCAGGGGAGGGAATGAGCAGTTCTTC
.	TRBV5-1	TRBD1	TRBJ1-2	CASSSGTGGSGGYTF	TGCGCCAGCAGCTCGGGGACAGGGGGCAGCGGGGGCTACACCTTC
.	TRBV21-1	.	TRBJ2-7	CASSKGCWASGIYEQYF	.
few	TRBV6-5	TRBD2	TRBJ2-1	CASSPRGDWKFF	TGTGCCAGCAGCCCCCGGGGGGACTGGAAGTTCTTC
.	TRBV28	TRBD2	TRBJ2-5	CASDVGGEYQETQYF	TGTGCCAGCGACGTCGGGGGGGAATACCAAGAGACCCAGTACTTC
.	TRBV9	TRBD1	TRBJ1-1	CASSVGGTASTEAFF	TGTGCCAGCAGCGTAGGCGGGACAGCTAGCACTGAAGCTTTCTTT
.	TRBV30	.	TRBJ1-2	CAWSGILGARSGYTF	TGTGCCTGGAGCGGCATCCTAGGGGCGAGGAGTGGCTACACCTTC
.	TRBV5-1	.	TRBJ1-4	CASSLAGGEKLFF	TGCGCCAGCAGCTTGGCCGGAGGAGAAAAACTGTTTTTT
.	TRBV19	TRBD1	TRBJ1-5	CASSRTGISNQPQHF	TGTGCCAGTAGTCGGACAGGAATTAGCAATCAGCCCCAGCATTTT
.	TRBV19	.	TRBJ1-4	CASSMQSPATNEKLFF	TGTGCCAGTAGTATGCAGTCCCCAGCAACTAATGAAAAACTGTTTTTT
few	TRBV5-6	.	TRBJ1-2	CASSLVRQTEGYTF	TGTGCCAGCAGCTTGGTCCGACAGACCGAAGGCTACACCTTC